This record covers a single TCR beta chain. Data came from immunoSEQ multiplex PCR; TCRdb stores just in-frame clones and leaves some out. The data contain 700,000 or so clones, approximately 85% of them singletons. The sample originates from a study of shared T cell receptors in the human thymus. Germline V gives CDR1 ENHRY, CDR2 SYGVKD. The CDR3 has 13 residues. J gave up 3 bases and V 2 bases, and 0 bases lay outside the gene matches. These same data were also listed under a study on human thymus T cells. That study reports: Congenital heart defects were the reason for the corrective surgery that the donors, healthy Finnish infants, were having.

The chain carries TRBV10-3 and TRBJ1-2; TRBD1 matches 7 bases. The clonotype was recovered from a girl under two years old with a congenital heart defect. The sample consisted of thymocytes. The CDR3 here is CAISETGDYGYTF. The CDR3 DNA is TGTGCCATCAGTGAGACAGGGGACTATGGCTACACCTTC.